A selection of T cell receptor beta chains follows, all from one sample in a study of cytomegalovirus exposure and HLA in healthy donors. Generated by immunoSEQ multiplex PCR, the TCRdb table keeps only in-frame clones and is missing some. Counted here are over 150,000 clones, about 90% occurring once; the ten biggest clones make up 3%. The material sequenced was PBMCs. The receptor source for this set is a woman aged 18-30 years in good health and CMV-seropositive. The CDR3 runs from the conserved cysteine through the conserved F or W. A D gene is named only where the DNA matches it firmly. Rows give clone size only sometimes, using once, few, many, or a class for an expanded clone.

d_gene	abundance	v_gene	j_gene	CDR3nt	CDR3aa
TRBD1	.	TRBV5-1	TRBJ2-1	TGCGCCAGCAGCTTGGAAAGGGGGCGCAATGAGCAGTTCTTC	CASSLERGRNEQFF
TRBD1	.	TRBV25-1	TRBJ1-1	TGTGCCAGCATGCGGACAGGAATTAACACTGAAGCTTTCTTT	CASMRTGINTEAFF
.	once	TRBV6-1	TRBJ2-5	TGTGCCAGCAGTGCCAGGGTCAACCAAGAGACCCAGTACTTC	CASSARVNQETQYF
TRBD1	.	TRBV19	TRBJ1-2	TGTGCCAGTAGCGCCGGCAGGGGGCCTTCGTCTTATGGCTACACCTTC	CASSAGRGPSSYGYTF
TRBD1	.	TRBV5-1	TRBJ2-3	TGCGCCAGCAGCTTGGGTCAGGGGGCCACAGATACGCAGTATTTT	CASSLGQGATDTQYF
.	.	TRBV28	TRBJ1-2	TGTGCCAGCAACTCCGAAGGACGGCTAGCATATGGCTACACCTTC	CASNSEGRLAYGYTF
.	once	TRBV18	TRBJ2-5	TGTGCCAGCTCACCCTCCCTAGCGCAAGAGACCCAGTACTTC	CASSPSLAQETQYF
.	.	TRBV9	TRBJ1-1	TGTGCCAGCAGCGAGGAGGGGCGGGGGAAGACTGAAGCTTTCTTT	CASSEEGRGKTEAFF
.	.	TRBV4-3	TRBJ2-2	TGCGCCAGCAGCCAAGATCATCAACAGGGCTACACCGGGGAGCTGTTTTTT	CASSQDHQQGYTGELFF
.	.	TRBV11-2	TRBJ1-1	TGTGCCAGCAGCTTAGAAGGGGTTGGGTACACTGAAGCTTTCTTT	CASSLEGVGYTEAFF
.	.	TRBV6-1	TRBJ1-2	TGTGCCAGCCAGAAGACAGACTACTATGGCTACACCTTC	CASQKTDYYGYTF
TRBD1	.	TRBV14	TRBJ1-1	TGTGCCAGCAGCCAAGAATTTTCGACAGGGTACACTGAAGCTTTCTTT	CASSQEFSTGYTEAFF
TRBD1	.	TRBV19	TRBJ2-4	TGTGCCAGTACCGGGACAGGGAGGACCAAAAACATTCAGTACTTC	CASTGTGRTKNIQYF
TRBD1	.	TRBV4-1	TRBJ1-5	TGCGCCAGCAGCCAAGTGCCGACAGGGGCCCAGCCCCAGCATTTT	CASSQVPTGAQPQHF
TRBD1	.	TRBV18	TRBJ2-7	TGTGCCAGCTCACCAAACCCCGGGACAGGGGGCTACGAGCAGTACTTC	CASSPNPGTGGYEQYF
TRBD2	.	TRBV9	TRBJ2-3	TGTGCCAGCAGCGTCGAAGGAAGCGGGATAATAGATACGCAGTATTTT	CASSVEGSGIIDTQYF
.	.	TRBV30	TRBJ2-3	TGTGCCTGGAGTCGGGACCGGACCGTTGTTAGGTGTCGGGGAGGACCGACAGATACGCAGTATTTT	CAWSRDRTVVRCRGGPTDTQYF
TRBD1	.	TRBV28	TRBJ1-1	TGTGCCACTGCTGGGACAGGGATTATGAACACTGAAGCTTTCTTT	CATAGTGIMNTEAFF
.	.	TRBV7-9	TRBJ2-3	TGTGCCAGCAGCCGGACTAGCACAGATACGCAGTATTTT	CASSRTSTDTQYF
.	.	TRBV30	TRBJ1-1	TGTGCCTGGACAGGGGACCTGAACACTGAAGCTTTCTTT	CAWTGDLNTEAFF
.	.	TRBV29-1	TRBJ2-7	TGCAGCGTTGAAGGGGCGGGGAGCTCCTACGAGCAGTACTTC	CSVEGAGSSYEQYF
.	.	TRBV25-1	TRBJ2-1	TGTGCCAGCACCTCCTGGGGCAACAATGAGCAGTTCTTC	CASTSWGNNEQFF
TRBD1	.	TRBV4-3	TRBJ2-1	TGCGCCAGCAGCCATGACCCGGGACAGGGTGCGAGTGAGCAGTTCTTC	CASSHDPGQGASEQFF
.	.	TRBV5-6	TRBJ1-2	TGTGCCAGCACTCAATTGGGGGCGAGTAACTATGGCTACACCTTC	CASTQLGASNYGYTF
.	.	TRBV6-6	TRBJ1-4	TGTGCCAGCAGTTACTCCGGGGGGCTGGGTGAAAAACTGTTTTTT	CASSYSGGLGEKLFF
.	once	TRBV7-9	TRBJ2-7	TGTGCCAGCAGCCAGGGATTTCGAGGATACGAGCAGTACTTC	CASSQGFRGYEQYF
.	.	TRBV5-5	TRBJ2-7	TGTGCCAGCAGCTTGATACAAACCTCCTACGAGCAGTACTTC	CASSLIQTSYEQYF
.	.	TRBV10-3	TRBJ2-7	TGTGCCATCAGTGCCCCGGGACACAGCGACGAGCAGTACTTC	CAISAPGHSDEQYF
.	.	TRBV11-2	TRBJ2-3	TGTGCCAGCAGCCACTCTAGCTATACGCAGTATTTT	CASSHSSYTQYF
.	.	TRBV27	TRBJ1-5	TGTGCCAGCAGTCCCCGACAGGTCCTAGTCACGACACAGCCCCAGCATTTT	CASSPRQVLVTTQPQHF
TRBD1	.	TRBV6-5	TRBJ1-3	TGTGCCAGCAGATCAGGGGGTGGTGCTGGAAACACCATATATTTT	CASRSGGGAGNTIYF
.	.	TRBV7-8	TRBJ2-7	TGTGCCAGCAGCCCACAGGGCCGCTCCTACGAGCAGTACTTC	CASSPQGRSYEQYF
TRBD2	.	TRBV18	TRBJ2-7	TGTGCCAGCTCAAGACTAGCCGATACATACGAGCAGTACTTC	CASSRLADTYEQYF
.	.	TRBV5-6	TRBJ2-3	TGTGCCAGCAGCCAAGAGGTCGGGGCAGATACGCAGTATTTT	CASSQEVGADTQYF
.	.	TRBV7-2	TRBJ2-3	TGTGCCAGCAGCGACCGGGCTCGAGGGTTCCGGGTTGATACGCAGTATTTT	CASSDRARGFRVDTQYF